This T cell receptor (beta chain) was sequenced during a study of CD8+ T cells in alopecia areata. The ends lost 1 base at V and 4 bases at J; junction bases unmatched: 6. CDR3 length: 16 amino acids. The germline V gene has CDR1 LGHNA and CDR2 YSLEER. Sequencing templates came from extracted RNA that was reverse transcribed into cDNA. The method was immunoSEQ multiplex PCR; TCRdb's version includes in-frame clones alone and lacks a portion of them. The sample lists 150,000 to 200,000 clones, roughly 60% seen once, with under 1.2% in the top ten. As for treatment: oral pan-JAK inhibitor, 5-10 mg twice daily. This clone has more than one count but fewer than ten.

The chain uses TRBV4-3 and TRBJ2-7; 11 bases line up with TRBD1. Sequencing used CD4+ T cells sorted from blood, obtained at week 24, from a patient treated with tofacitinib. The receptor comes from a human donor with alopecia areata. CDR3 sequence: CASSQGPGQGAYEQYF. In DNA, the CDR3 is TGCGCCAGCAGCCAAGGACCCGGACAGGGGGCATACGAGCAGTACTTC.